This TCR beta chain was profiled in a study of T-cell memory formation after mild COVID-19. This clonotype was seen more than once but under ten times. What it recognizes is unknown. Its ends do not fully match the called genes, so a read error is possible. CDR3 length: 13 amino acids. In germline, CDR1 is SSHAT, CDR2 FNYEAQ (reference sequence). Notes on the study in general: The study detected some responding clones in pre-infection memory, suggesting cross-reactive memory joined. Those CD4+ clones that contracted were mainly in CM and EM (CD8+ ones in EMRA).

TCRdb processed the 5' RACE reads anew with MiXCR; each CDR3 protein has one entry. The table shows around 250,000 distinct CDR3 sequences, with about 16% occurring only once. The material sequenced was PBMCs or a T cell subset sorted from them (not recorded which). The clonotype comes from a young man who had mild COVID-19 (a few samples of this study predate the infection). Cell type and time point are not known. The chain has TRBV7-7 and TRBJ2-3; D perhaps matches TRBD1 (6 bases). The CDR3 loop is CASSRDTTDTQYF. The CDR3 coding sequence is TGTGCTAGCAGCCGGGACACCACAGATACGCAGTATTTT.